This T cell receptor beta chain derives from a study of blood T cell repertoires in COVID-19. TCRdb's table, derived via immunoSEQ multiplex PCR, lists solely in-frame clones and lacks some. The sample has about 260,000 clones; over 75% are singletons. Germline lookup yields CDR1 SGHDN and CDR2 FVKESK. Between the trimmed V and J ends, which lost 2 bases and 8 bases, there was a span of 9 bases. The CDR3 extends over 13 amino acids. The gene calls are TRBV14 and TRBJ1-4, with D possibly matching TRBD1 (6 bases). This receptor was identified in a woman aged 50 to 60 with acute or convalescent COVID-19. The sample was peripheral blood. CDR3 residues: CASSQNRDEKLFF. The CDR3 DNA reads as TGTGCCAGCAGCCAAAACAGGGACGAAAAACTGTTTTTT.